This is a list of T cell receptor beta chains from one sample in a study of blood T cell repertoires in COVID-19. Here immunoSEQ multiplex PCR was the method, and the copy in TCRdb shows in-frame clones only, minus some. The sample has around 110,000 clones; over 65% are singletons. The sequenced sample consisted of peripheral blood. All receptors derive from a man younger than 45 with acute or convalescent COVID-19. The CDR3 runs from the conserved cysteine through the conserved F or W. The order of the fields is clone size, V gene, D gene, J gene, CDR3 DNA, CDR3 protein. D genes are given only for firm matches. Clone size appears in some rows only: once, few, many, or a class for an expanded clone.

.	TRBV27	.	TRBJ2-1	TGTGCCAGCCTACCTCTGGGGGGATACAATGAGCAGTTCTTC	CASLPLGGYNEQFF
.	TRBV6-5	.	TRBJ2-1	TGTGCCAGCAGTCCCGGAGTTAAGGAGTTCTTC	CASSPGVKEFF
few	TRBV27	.	TRBJ1-6	TGTGCCAGCAGGTCAAGCGGGACAAGATATAATTCACCCCTCCACTTT	CASRSSGTRYNSPLHF
.	TRBV4-3	TRBD1	TRBJ2-2	TGCGCCAGCAGCCGGGGACAGGGGGCTAACACCGGGGAGCTGTTTTTT	CASSRGQGANTGELFF
.	TRBV4-1	TRBD1	TRBJ1-2	TGCGCCAGCAGCCAAGACTGGCCAGGGGGCCTCTATGGCTACACCTTC	CASSQDWPGGLYGYTF
.	TRBV5-6	TRBD2	TRBJ2-3	TGTGCCAGCAGCTTGGCCGTCGAACTAGCGGGAGGGAACACAGATACGCAGTATTTT	CASSLAVELAGGNTDTQYF
.	TRBV29-1	.	TRBJ2-3	TGCAGCGTTGATGGAGGACCCACGCTCCGCACAGATACGCAGTATTTT	CSVDGGPTLRTDTQYF
.	TRBV27	TRBD2	TRBJ2-3	TGTGCCAGCAGCATTAGCGGGAGTTGGTCAGATACGCAGTATTTT	CASSISGSWSDTQYF
.	TRBV30	TRBD2	TRBJ2-2	TGTGCCTGGAGCCGGGGGGAGGACACCGGGGAGCTGTTTTTT	CAWSRGEDTGELFF
.	TRBV9	.	TRBJ2-2	TGTGCCAGCAGCGTAGGGGGGGAGACCGGGGAGCTGTTTTTT	CASSVGGETGELFF
.	TRBV12-3/TRBV12-4	TRBD1	TRBJ1-5	TGTGCCAGCAGTTTGGCAGGGGGGCAGCCCCAGCATTTT	CASSLAGGQPQHF
.	TRBV6-5	.	TRBJ1-1	TGTGCCAGCAACAAGGGGCAGCACCTGAACACTGAAGCTTTCTTT	CASNKGQHLNTEAFF
.	TRBV5-1	.	TRBJ1-3	TGCGCCAGCAGCTTGACGCAGGACTCTGGAAACACCATATATTTT	CASSLTQDSGNTIYF
.	TRBV12-3/TRBV12-4	.	TRBJ2-3	TGTGCCAGCAGTTTGAGTGCGGATACGCAGTATTTT	CASSLSADTQYF
few	TRBV30	.	TRBJ1-6	TGTGCCTGGAGTCCGACTAACAGGGTCTCACCCCTCCACTTT	CAWSPTNRVSPLHF
.	TRBV7-9	.	TRBJ2-5	TGTGCCAGCTCGGGACTCTCTCAGGGGACCCAGTACTTC	CASSGLSQGTQYF
.	TRBV18	.	TRBJ1-2	TGTGCCAGCTCACCAGAACTTGGGAGGGGCTACACCTTC	CASSPELGRGYTF
.	TRBV30	TRBD1	TRBJ1-2	TGTGCCTGGAGTGTATTTGGACAGGGGGCAGACGGCTACACCTTC	CAWSVFGQGADGYTF
.	TRBV30	TRBD1	TRBJ1-4	TGTGCCTGGAGTACCGGGACAGGGGGTAATGAAAAACTGTTTTTT	CAWSTGTGGNEKLFF
.	TRBV7-9	TRBD1	TRBJ1-1	TGTGCCAGCAGCTTCGACAGGGTCGCTTTCTTT	CASSFDRVAFF
.	TRBV7-9	TRBD2	TRBJ2-7	TGTGCCAGCAGCTTAGGCGGGGGGGCAGACGAGCAGTACTTC	CASSLGGGADEQYF
once	TRBV11-2	.	TRBJ2-5	TGTGCCAGCCGGCAGGGCAACCAAGAGACCCAGTACTTC	CASRQGNQETQYF
once	TRBV5-4	.	TRBJ1-2	TGTGCCAGCACCCTCCTAAAAGGGGGAAACTATGGCTACACCTTC	CASTLLKGGNYGYTF
.	TRBV9	.	TRBJ2-3	TGTGCCAGCAGCGTAACCCGGAGCCTTGGAACAGATACGCAGTATTTT	CASSVTRSLGTDTQYF
.	TRBV7-8	TRBD1	TRBJ1-6	TGTGCCAGCAGCCCCTCGGACAGGACCAGTTCACCCCTCCACTTT	CASSPSDRTSSPLHF
.	TRBV27	TRBD2	TRBJ2-1	TGTGCCAGCAGTTTACAAGGACTAGGAGGGAATGAGCAGTTCTTC	CASSLQGLGGNEQFF
.	TRBV11-2	.	TRBJ1-2	TGTGCCAGCAGCCACATCGCGCGGGAAACCTATGGCTACACCTTC	CASSHIARETYGYTF
once	TRBV7-9	.	TRBJ2-3	TGTGCCAGCAGCTCAGACTCAGATACGCAGTATTTT	CASSSDSDTQYF
.	TRBV4-2	.	TRBJ1-4	TGTGCCAGCAGCCCCTTCTGGGGGCAAGGTGAAAAACTGTTTTTT	CASSPFWGQGEKLFF
once	TRBV3-1/TRBV3-2	TRBD1	TRBJ1-6	TGTGCCAGCAGTACAGGGGTGGATAATTCACCCCTCCACTTT	CASSTGVDNSPLHF
once	TRBV6-5	.	TRBJ1-1	TGTGCCAGTGAGGCCTACCTGAACACTGAAGCTTTCTTT	CASEAYLNTEAFF
.	TRBV5-1	.	TRBJ1-2	TGCGCCAGCAGCTTGGGATTCGGGGTGGATGGCTACACCTTC	CASSLGFGVDGYTF
.	TRBV25-1	.	TRBJ1-3	TGTGCCAGCACGGCCCGACTCGGAAACACCATATATTTT	CASTARLGNTIYF
once	TRBV5-4	.	TRBJ1-1	TGTGCCAGCAGCTTGGCGCGGACACCCCACACTGAAGCTTTCTTT	CASSLARTPHTEAFF
.	TRBV6-1	.	TRBJ1-5	TGTGCCAGCAGTGAAATAACCAAGGGACTTCAGCCCCAGCATTTT	CASSEITKGLQPQHF
.	TRBV2	TRBD1	TRBJ1-5	TGTGCCAGCAGAGCGCAGGGACAGGGGGCGTATCAGCCCCAGCATTTT	CASRAQGQGAYQPQHF
.	TRBV6-5	.	TRBJ2-1	TGTGCCAGCTCTCTGGGCCAGGGGTGGGTCAATGAGCAGTTCTTC	CASSLGQGWVNEQFF
.	TRBV27	TRBD2	TRBJ2-4	TGTGCCAGCTCTCTCGGGGGGGCGCCCCGGACTAGCGGGAGGCGGAAAAACATTCAGTACTTC	CASSLGGAPRTSGRRKNIQYF
once	TRBV9	.	TRBJ2-5	TGTGCCAGCAGCGCCGAATCAGCGTACCAAGAGACCCAGTACTTC	CASSAESAYQETQYF
.	TRBV7-9	.	TRBJ1-2	TGTGCCAGCAGCTTCTCAGGGAAGAGAAACTATGGCTACACCTTC	CASSFSGKRNYGYTF
once	TRBV4-2	TRBD2	TRBJ2-1	TGTGCCAGCAGCCAAGATCTAGCGGGGGGGATCAATGAGCAGTTCTTC	CASSQDLAGGINEQFF